This T cell receptor beta chain was obtained from a study of cytomegalovirus exposure and HLA in healthy donors. The study, taken as a whole, reports: V- and J-gene trimming in TCR beta was tied to a missense DCLRE1C variant by an analysis performed later. Most TCR sequences showed up rarely, but some public TCRs showed up in many donors.

To note about this clone: Its antigen remains unidentified.

Trimming removed 9 bases at V and 0 bases at J, with 15 bases between. The germline gives CDR1 LNHDA, CDR2 SQIVND (reference sequence). This CDR3 contains 15 residues. PCR primers comprised 60 Vbeta and 13 Jbeta primers. In the original analysis: As a later analysis found, there were 80 million or so unique TCR beta chains, of which about 10 million were shared. Libraries were prepared by immunoSEQ multiplex PCR; TCRdb keeps only in-frame clonotypes and omits some of them. V, J and clone size derive from that table, while D and trimming were established from the DNA sequence. The profile shows about 130,000 clones, around 85% of them singletons.

The receptor was isolated from a boy aged 10-17 years in good health and CMV-seronegative. This chain joins TRBV19 and TRBJ1-5, with D tentatively TRBD1 (6 bases). Sequencing was carried out using PBMCs. CDR3: CASKRDMLSNQPQHF. DNA of the CDR3: TGTGCCAGCAAGAGGGACATGCTTAGCAATCAGCCCCAGCATTTT.